These 28 T cell receptor beta chains share one sample of origin, sequenced in a study of shared clonotypes between healthy human individuals. Selected positively for CCR7 and CD45RO-negative, naive CD8 cells excluded terminally differentiated effector memory CD45RA+ cells. Clones were read by immunoSEQ multiplex PCR, and TCRdb kept only the in-frame ones, dropping some. In the table there are 1.5 million to 2.5 million clones, 85% to 95% of which are singletons. The sample was naive CD8+ T cells sorted from blood. The source is a man aged 18 to 30 in good health.

This chain joins TRBV7-9 and TRBJ2-2; 9 nucleotides agree with TRBD2. The V and J ends lost 4 bases and 4 bases, in that order; junction bases with no gene match: 7. The CDR3 has 16 amino acids. CDR1 and CDR2 (germline): SEHNR, FQNEAQ (reference sequence). Here the CDR3 reads CASSSYLAGVTGELFF. In DNA, the CDR3 is TGTGCCAGCAGCTCGTATTTAGCGGGAGTCACCGGGGAGCTGTTTTTT. Complete variable domain (other parts from reference TRBV7-9 and TRBJ2-2): DTGVSQNPRHKITKRGQNVTFRCDPISEHNRLYWYRQTLGQGPEFLTYFQNEAQLEKSRLLSDRFSAERPKGSFSTLEIQRTEQGDSAMYLCASSSYLAGVTGELFFGEGSRLTVL.

This clone appeared once. This chain joins TRBV28 and TRBJ2-7; D perhaps matches TRBD1 (6 bases). Trimming removed 4 bases from V and 2 bases from J, with 12 bases in between. The germline V gene encodes CDR1 MDHEN and CDR2 SYDVKM. The CDR3 totals 14 residues. CDR3 amino acids: CASSSWTETYEQYF. As DNA, the CDR3 is TGTGCCAGCAGTTCTTGGACAGAGACCTACGAGCAGTACTTC.

The gene calls are TRBV9 and TRBJ2-1; 8 bases are a match to TRBD2. The CDR3 contains 16 residues. The V segment lost 3 bases and the J segment 4 bases; nucleotides outside the gene matches: 9. Germline CDR1 is SGDLS and CDR2 is YYNGEE. CDR3 nucleotides: TGTGCCAGCAGCGCACCGGTAGCGGGGAGTTACAATGAGCAGTTCTTC. Protein: CASSAPVAGSYNEQFF.

The J gene is TRBJ2-7, the V gene TRBV5-6; D is unclear. This CDR3 is 13 amino acids long. The germline V gene encodes CDR1 SGHDT and CDR2 YYEEEE. Trimming removed 0 bases from V and 6 bases from J, with 10 bases in between. The CDR3 DNA reads TGTGCCAGCAGCTTGGGGTACAGTTCCGAGCAGTACTTC. Encoded protein: CASSLGYSSEQYF.

The J gene is TRBJ2-7, the V gene TRBV14, with D unresolved. V lost 4 bases, J lost 4 bases, and 11 bases lay in between. The CDR3 contains 13 residues. Germline assignment: CDR1 SGHDN and CDR2 FVKESK. The CDR3 spells CASSPSWSYEQYF. The CDR3 bases are TGTGCCAGCAGCCCGTCGTGGAGTTACGAGCAGTACTTC.

The rearrangement joins TRBV19 to TRBJ1-1; D uncertain. The germline CDR1 and CDR2 sequences are LNHDA and SQIVND (reference sequence). This CDR3 spans 13 amino acids. V lost 6 bases and J 0 bases, leaving 8 bases between the germline ends. CDR3 region: CASSGTMNTEAFF. CDR3 coding DNA: TGTGCCAGTAGCGGCACCATGAACACTGAAGCTTTCTTT. Filled out from reference TRBV19 and TRBJ1-1, the complete variable domain reads DGGITQSPKYLFRKEGQNVTLSCEQNLNHDAMYWYRQDPGQGLRLIYYSQIVNDFQKGDIAEGYSVSREKKESFPLTVTSAQKNPTAFYLCASSGTMNTEAFFGQGTRLTVV.

This chain links TRBV10-1 with TRBJ2-1; no firm D call. Germline CDR1 reads WNHNN; CDR2 reads SYGVQD (reference sequence). Trimming cost V 4 bases and J 10 bases, with 8 bases left between them. The CDR3 is made up of 11 amino acids. The CDR3 loop reads CASSAHGEQFF. The DNA for the CDR3 is TGCGCCAGCAGTGCTCATGGGGAGCAGTTCTTC.

The chain carries TRBV27 and TRBJ1-1; D might be TRBD1 (5 bases). CDR3 size: 14 residues. CDR1 is MNHEY, CDR2 SMNVEV, per germline (reference sequence). V was cut by 5 bases and J by 8 bases, with 18 bases left in between. Here the CDR3 DNA reads TGTGCCAGCAGTCTCCTCGGGACGGCCTTAGAAGCTTTCTTT. Translated, it gives CASSLLGTALEAFF.

This chain uses TRBV5-4 with TRBJ2-1; 9 bases line up with TRBD1. Trimming took 9 bases from V and 7 from J; bases not matched to a gene: 8. CDR1 and CDR2 from the germline V gene are SGHNT and YYREEE (reference sequence). The length of the CDR3 is 13 residues. CDR3 nucleotide sequence: TGTGCCATAACCGGGACAGGGACAAATGAGCAGTTCTTC. Its protein is CAITGTGTNEQFF. The full variable domain, in which reference TRBV5-4 and TRBJ2-1 provide the parts outside the CDR3, is ETGVTQSPTHLIKTRGQQVTLRCSSQSGHNTVSWYQQALGQGPQFIFQYYREEENGRGNFPPRFSGLQFPNYSSELNVNALELDDSALYLCAITGTGTNEQFFGPGTRLTVL.

The rearrangement joins TRBV30 to TRBJ2-7; 11 bases are shared with TRBD1. Germline values: CDR1 GTSNPN, CDR2 SVGIG (reference sequence). The CDR3 sequence is 16 residues long. Unmatched junction bases numbered 7, after V lost 0 bases and J lost 3 bases. Here the CDR3 DNA reads TGTGCCTGGAGTGTACCCGGGACAGGGGGATTCTACGAGCAGTACTTC. It codes for CAWSVPGTGGFYEQYF.

J is TRBJ2-3 and V is TRBV27, with 7 bases aligning to TRBD1. Trimming removed 2 bases from V and 2 bases from J; junction bases left unmatched: 4. CDR1 is MNHEY and CDR2 is SMNVEV in the germline V gene (reference sequence). This CDR3 comprises 15 residues. The CDR3 loop is CASSLGGQVTDTQYF. CDR3 DNA sequence: TGTGCCAGCAGTTTAGGTGGACAGGTCACAGATACGCAGTATTTT.

The chain employs TRBV7-6 and TRBJ2-2, with 11 bases fitting TRBD1. The V segment lost 5 bases and the J segment 4 bases; nucleotides outside the gene matches: 6. Germline V gene sequence: CDR1 SGHVS, CDR2 FNYEAQ. The CDR3 contains 16 residues. As DNA, the CDR3 is TGTGCCAGCAGCGCGGACAGGGGGCGCGGCACCGGGGAGCTGTTTTTT. This gives the protein CASSADRGRGTGELFF.

The rearrangement uses TRBV13 and TRBJ1-4; TRBD1 matches at 7 bases. This CDR3 spans 16 amino acids. Germline V lookup: CDR1 PRHDT, CDR2 FYEKMQ (reference sequence). V lost 3 bases and J lost 0; bases outside the gene matches: 4. The CDR3 protein is CASSFAGGATNEKLFF. The CDR3 region has the DNA TGTGCCAGCAGCTTTGCAGGGGGTGCAACTAATGAAAAACTGTTTTTT. Full variable domain (rest looked up from reference TRBV13 and TRBJ1-4): AAGVIQSPRHLIKEKRETATLKCYPIPRHDTVYWYQQGPGQDPQFLISFYEKMQSDKGSIPDRFSAQQFSDYHSELNMSSLELGDSALYFCASSFAGGATNEKLFFGSGTQLSVL.

The chain combines TRBV4-1 with TRBJ2-3; the match to TRBD2 covers 8 bases. V trimming: 7 bases; J trimming: 4 bases; junction bases outside the gene matches: 7. The CDR3 has 14 amino acids. From germline, CDR1 is MGHRA and CDR2 YSYEKL. The CDR3 DNA sequence: TGCGCCAGCACCCCTGGACTAGCCTCAGATACGCAGTATTTT. Residues: CASTPGLASDTQYF.

As regards this clone: The identical CDR3 is also encoded by other nucleotide sequences in the sample. J is TRBJ2-1 and V is TRBV4-3, with TRBD2 matching over 7 bases. The germline V gene has CDR1 LGHNA and CDR2 YSLEER. The CDR3 is 15 residues long. J lost 4 bases, V lost 4 bases, and 7 bases had no gene match. Here the CDR3 reads CASSPGLVTYNEQFF. CDR3 sequence (DNA): TGCGCCAGCAGCCCCGGACTAGTGACTTACAATGAGCAGTTCTTC.

The CDR3 region is CASSEWGIPYEQYF. The CDR3 DNA reads TGTGCCAGCAGTGAATGGGGCATTCCCTACGAGCAGTACTTC. V is TRBV6-1 and J is TRBJ2-7; D perhaps matches TRBD1 (5 bases). CDR3 length equals 14 residues. CDR1 is MNHNS, CDR2 SASEGT, per germline. Trimming pared 2 bases from V and 2 bases from J, leaving 10 bases between.

The count of this clone is one. The chain links TRBV9 to TRBJ1-1, with unresolved D. The V end lost 0 bases, the J end lost 0 bases, and 9 bases lay between the germline ends. The germline CDR1 and CDR2 sequences are SGDLS and YYNGEE. The CDR3 runs 15 residues. The CDR3 protein is CASSVAGEMNTEAFF. The DNA of the CDR3 is TGTGCCAGCAGCGTAGCCGGAGAAATGAACACTGAAGCTTTCTTT.

The chain joins TRBV5-1 to TRBJ2-1; TRBD2 matches 10 bases. CDR3 length: 14 residues. The germline gives CDR1 SGHRS, CDR2 YFSETQ. The ends lost 4 bases at V and 5 bases at J; junction bases unmatched: 3. This chain's CDR3 is CASSAGTSDNEQFF. The CDR3 DNA is TGCGCCAGCAGCGCCGGGACTAGCGACAATGAGCAGTTCTTC.

CDR3 region: CASSIGTGGADTQYF. CDR3 coding DNA: TGTGCCAGCAGTATAGGGACGGGGGGCGCAGATACGCAGTATTTT. The chain carries TRBV27 and TRBJ2-3; a weak D match, TRBD2 (7 bases). CDR1 is MNHEY and CDR2 is SMNVEV in the germline V gene (reference sequence). The ends were cut back, 5 bases at V and 4 bases at J, with 16 bases in the middle. This CDR3 region has 15 residues.

Details on this clone: The same CDR3 also results from other DNA sequences found in this sample. V is TRBV5-4 and J is TRBJ2-7, with D hard to call. V lost 8 bases and J lost 0, with 12 bases in between. Germline assignment: CDR1 SGHNT and CDR2 YYREEE (reference sequence). The CDR3 spans 13 residues. The CDR3 loop is CASSYSSSYEQYF. The CDR3 DNA follows: TGTGCCAGTTCTTACTCAAGCTCCTACGAGCAGTACTTC.

The rearrangement uses TRBV15 and TRBJ2-7; 8 positions match TRBD2. This CDR3 has 14 amino acids. Germline values: CDR1 LNHNV, CDR2 YYDKDF (reference sequence). V was pared by 5 bases and J by 2 bases, with 5 bases of the junction left unmatched. The CDR3 DNA is TGTGCCACCAGCTGGGGACTAGGGGCCTACGAGCAGTACTTC. As protein: CATSWGLGAYEQYF.

CDR3 sequence: CASRGGDSTDTQYF. The CDR3 bases are TGCGCCAGCAGGGGCGGGGATAGCACAGATACGCAGTATTTT. This chain connects TRBV5-1 to TRBJ2-3; possible D gene TRBD2, 6 bases. Deletions cut 5 bases from V and 0 bases from J, with 10 bases between. This CDR3 comprises 14 residues. The V gene's germline CDR1 is SGHRS and CDR2 YFSETQ.

The rearrangement uses TRBV5-6 and TRBJ1-2; D perhaps matches TRBD1 (6 bases). Trimming removed 0 bases from V and 4 bases from J, with 19 bases in between. The V gene's germline CDR1 is SGHDT and CDR2 YYEEEE. This CDR3 is 17 amino acids long. CDR3 in amino acids: CASSLGLGRGVGYGYTF. The CDR3 bases are TGTGCCAGCAGCTTGGGTCTGGGCAGGGGTGTGGGCTATGGCTACACCTTC.

This chain connects TRBV13 to TRBJ1-2; TRBD1 matches 7 bases. CDR1 and CDR2 from the germline V gene are PRHDT and FYEKMQ (reference sequence). This CDR3 contains 15 residues. Trimming took 4 bases from V and 2 from J; bases not matched to a gene: 7. CDR3 amino acids: CASSYSDRVNYGYTF. The DNA for the CDR3 is TGTGCCAGCAGCTATAGTGACAGGGTCAACTATGGCTACACCTTC.

The chain combines TRBV5-6 with TRBJ2-1; the match to TRBD2 covers 8 bases. V lost 2 bases, J lost 13 bases, and 5 bases stayed unmatched. This CDR3 is 12 amino acids long. CDR1 and CDR2 from the germline V gene are SGHDT and YYEEEE. CDR3 coding DNA: TGTGCCAGCAGCTTAGGCGGGGGGCCTCAGTTCTTC. Encoded protein: CASSLGGGPQFF.

This chain connects TRBV13 to TRBJ2-5; D possibly corresponds to TRBD1 (6 bases). The V end was cut by 0 bases, the J end by 1 base, with 12 bases between. The CDR3 loop spans 16 amino acids. In germline, CDR1 is PRHDT, CDR2 FYEKMQ (reference sequence). Here the CDR3 reads CASSLGRDTLQETQYF. CDR3 nucleotides: TGTGCCAGCAGCTTAGGAAGGGACACCCTCCAAGAGACCCAGTACTTC.

V usage is TRBV29-1 and J usage is TRBJ2-7; D gene ambiguous. The CDR3 runs 13 residues. The V and J ends lost 3 bases and 6 bases respectively, with 15 bases between them. Germline CDR1 is SQVTM and CDR2 is ANQGSEA. CDR3 residues: CSVDHGVMSEQYF. The CDR3 DNA reads TGCAGCGTTGACCATGGGGTAATGTCCGAGCAGTACTTC.

This chain connects TRBV6-4 to TRBJ2-1; D remains ambiguous. This CDR3 has 15 residues. CDR1 and CDR2 (germline): MRHNA, SNTAGT. The V and J ends lost 3 bases and 2 bases respectively, with 11 bases between them. The CDR3 coding sequence is TGTGCCAGCAGTGAAACCTATTCAGCCTACAATGAGCAGTTCTTC. This codes for CASSETYSAYNEQFF.